Presented here are 18 T cell receptor beta chains from one specimen sequenced in a study of technical replicates of blood from a handful of donors. Method: immunoSEQ multiplex PCR; TCRdb's copy keeps in-frame clones and lacks some. The profile shows 79,000 or so clones, over 75% of them singletons. Sequencing input: T cells isolated from PBMCs. These receptors were obtained from a human donor in good health.

For the CDR3, the DNA is TGTGCCAGCAGCTCTACGCAACACTTGCCGGGGACAAACTACGAGCAGTACTTC. Translating it yields CASSSTQHLPGTNYEQYF. This chain links TRBV7-9 with TRBJ2-7; a possible D gene is TRBD1 (6 bases). V was clipped by 4 bases and J by 3 bases, with 25 bases between them. This CDR3 has 18 residues. Per the germline V gene, CDR1 is SEHNR and CDR2 is FQNEAQ (reference sequence).

V is TRBV7-9 and J is TRBJ2-5, with 13 bases identical to TRBD2. The CDR3 is 16 amino acids. Germline-derived CDR1 and CDR2 are SEHNR and FQNEAQ (reference sequence). J lost 5 bases, V lost 7 bases, and 10 bases had no gene match. The CDR3 DNA sequence: TGTGCCAGCACCCAAACATCGGGACTAGCGGGGGAGACCCAGTACTTC. Translated: CASTQTSGLAGETQYF.

This chain links TRBV6-1 with TRBJ2-5; 8 bases line up with TRBD1. The CDR3 covers 12 residues. Germline-derived CDR1 and CDR2 are MNHNS and SASEGT. The V segment lost 10 bases and the J segment 1 base; nucleotides outside the gene matches: 2. As DNA, the CDR3 is TGTGCCACGGACAGGGTCCAAGAGACCCAGTACTTC. This gives the protein CATDRVQETQYF.

The chain uses TRBV27 and TRBJ1-1, with unresolved D. Trimming shortened V by 6 bases and J by 0 bases, and 5 bases separated the two germline ends. CDR1 and CDR2 (germline): MNHEY, SMNVEV (reference sequence). This CDR3 has 12 residues. The CDR3 is CASRSMNTEAFF. The CDR3 nucleotides read TGTGCCAGCAGGAGCATGAACACTGAAGCTTTCTTT.

The J gene is TRBJ2-2, the V gene TRBV27, with TRBD1 as a possible D gene (6 bases). CDR3 size: 19 residues. Germline V CDR1 and CDR2: MNHEY, SMNVEV (reference sequence). The V and J ends lost 0 bases and 0 bases respectively, with 17 bases between them. CDR3 sequence reads: CASSLSQGTLLTNTGELFF. The DNA for the CDR3 is TGTGCCAGCAGTTTATCCCAGGGGACCCTACTTACGAACACCGGGGAGCTGTTTTTT.

V usage is TRBV9 and J usage is TRBJ2-1; D may be TRBD2 (5 bases). Trimming removed 5 bases from V and 5 bases from J, with 26 bases in between. Germline loops: CDR1 SGDLS, CDR2 YYNGEE. The CDR3 sequence is 18 residues long. The CDR3 DNA reads as TGTGCCAGCAGGCCCCACGGGGATACCCAATTCGAAGACAATGAGCAGTTCTTC. Its translation is CASRPHGDTQFEDNEQFF.

The gene calls are TRBV28 and TRBJ2-1; D might be TRBD2 (5 bases). CDR3 size: 16 residues. Germline assignment: CDR1 MDHEN and CDR2 SYDVKM. The ends were cut back, 3 bases at V and 5 bases at J, with 17 bases in the middle. CDR3 sequence (DNA): TGTGCCAGCAGTTTTCCCTACTCTCGGGGTAACAATGAGCAGTTCTTC. Its translation is CASSFPYSRGNNEQFF.

The rearrangement joins TRBV13 to TRBJ2-7, with 11 bases that match TRBD2. V shed 3 bases and J 5 bases; nucleotides not matched to a gene: 0. Germline V gene lookup returns CDR1 PRHDT and CDR2 FYEKMQ (reference sequence). The CDR3 is 13 amino acids. DNA for the CDR3: TGTGCCAGCAGCTTGGGACTAGCGGACGAGCAGTACTTC. Its protein product is CASSLGLADEQYF.

J is TRBJ2-1 and V is TRBV4-2, with 12 nucleotides matching TRBD2. V gave up 1 base and J gave up 8 bases; unmatched junction bases: 6. Germline values: CDR1 LGHNA, CDR2 YNFKEQ. The CDR3 extends over 16 amino acids. CDR3 region: CASSQGTSGNIYEQFF. Here the CDR3 DNA reads TGTGCCAGCAGCCAAGGGACTAGCGGGAATATCTATGAGCAGTTCTTC.

The V and J genes are TRBV10-1 and TRBJ2-7; 12 bases map to TRBD2. V shed 0 bases and J 3 bases; nucleotides not matched to a gene: 0. The CDR3 has 15 residues. Germline V lookup: CDR1 WNHNN, CDR2 SYGVQD (reference sequence). The CDR3 DNA sequence: TGCGCCAGCAGTGAGTCGACTAGCGGGAGCTACGAGCAGTACTTC. Its protein product is CASSESTSGSYEQYF.

The V call is TRBV6-1, the J call TRBJ2-7; 9 bases agree with TRBD2. The CDR3 runs to 14 residues. V was pared by 5 bases and J by 2 bases, with 4 bases of the junction left unmatched. Germline V lookup: CDR1 MNHNS, CDR2 SASEGT. The CDR3 DNA sequence: TGTGCCAGCAGTCTAAGCGGGAGGCCCTACGAGCAGTACTTC. Encoded protein: CASSLSGRPYEQYF.

This clone came up a few times. V is TRBV2 and J is TRBJ1-5, with D possibly matching TRBD1 (5 bases). The CDR3 length is 15 residues. Trimming removed 4 bases at V and 1 base at J, with 11 bases between. Germline V CDR1 and CDR2: SNHLY, FYNNEI. Written as DNA, the CDR3 is TGTGCCAGCAGTGCTCAGGGTCTCAGCAATCAGCCCCAGCATTTT. Protein product: CASSAQGLSNQPQHF.

The CDR3 DNA reads TGTGCCACCAGCGGGTTAGGGAGGGGCGGTTATAGCAATCAGCCCCAGCATTTT. Its translation is CATSGLGRGGYSNQPQHF. The chain couples TRBV15 to TRBJ1-5; the D gene is possibly TRBD1 (5 bases). Germline CDR1 reads LNHNV; CDR2 reads YYDKDF (reference sequence). V lost 5 bases to trimming and J lost 0 bases, with 20 bases between them. The CDR3 runs to 18 residues.

V gene TRBV4-2 combines with J gene TRBJ1-2; 10 nucleotides match TRBD1. Trimming at V came to 0 bases and at J to 4 bases, leaving 11 bases not matched to a gene. Germline V gene data show CDR1 as LGHNA and CDR2 as YNFKEQ. The CDR3 is made up of 18 amino acids. The CDR3 protein is CASSQETGQGYLFYGYTF. The CDR3 nucleotides are TGTGCCAGCAGCCAAGAGACGGGACAGGGGTATCTCTTCTATGGCTACACCTTC.

The chain couples TRBV2 to TRBJ1-6, with D hard to call. Trimming cost V 4 bases and J 6 bases, with 10 bases left between them. CDR1 is SNHLY, CDR2 FYNNEI, per germline. This CDR3 comprises 14 residues. The CDR3 bases are TGTGCCAGCAGTGGACGGACTCTTAATTCACCCCTCCACTTT. It specifies CASSGRTLNSPLHF.

This clone was detected only once. The chain links TRBV7-9 to TRBJ1-1; 7 bases are shared with TRBD1. The CDR3 has 13 residues. Germline trimming cut 5 bases from V and 6 bases from J; bases unmatched to any gene: 6. The germline CDR1 and CDR2 sequences are SEHNR and FQNEAQ (reference sequence). The DNA for the CDR3 is TGTGCCAGCAGCCGGGAACAGGGGTCTGAAGCTTTCTTT. It is translated as CASSREQGSEAFF.

The chain carries TRBV9 and TRBJ2-7; 9 nucleotides agree with TRBD1. Germline CDR1 SGDLS, CDR2 YYNGEE. The CDR3 length is 14 residues. V was clipped by 8 bases and J by 4 bases; unmatched bases: 10. CDR3: CASKGTGRIYEQYF. CDR3 sequence (DNA): TGTGCCAGTAAAGGGACAGGGCGTATTTACGAGCAGTACTTC.

This chain links TRBV6-4 with TRBJ1-5; 7 positions agree with TRBD1. Trimming at V came to 3 bases and at J to 1 base, leaving 0 bases not matched to a gene. Germline CDR1 reads MRHNA; CDR2 reads SNTAGT. This CDR3 is built from 14 residues. The CDR3 DNA sequence: TGTGCCAGCAGTGAACAGGGGAGCAATCAGCCCCAGCATTTT. Encoded protein: CASSEQGSNQPQHF.